This paragraph reports one T cell receptor (beta chain). Its antigen is not identified. Treatment indicated: roughly ten-day PBMC culture with coronavirus spike peptide pools or control peptides (ViraFEST assay). CD4+ T-cell collection from the unexposed donor predated the COVID-19 pandemic (2011-2018). Expansion of antigen-specific T cells with peptide pools by ViraFEST preceded sequencing of TCRs. The data were obtained in a study of vaccination and CD4 T cells after COVID-19. Study context: Six males and four females, two Hispanic, made up the convalescents.

The study sequenced cultured CD4+ T cell DNA using the Oncomine TCR Beta short-read assay. TCRdb independently ran MiXCR on the PCR reads; one entry per CDR3 protein. Here the sample spans 5,500 to 7,500 distinct CDR3 sequences, 52% being singletons. Trimming removed 0 bases at V and 3 bases at J, with 13 bases between. The CDR3 has 16 residues. The germline CDR1 and CDR2 sequences are SGHRS and YFSETQ. The sequencing input was CD4+ T cells from blood, cultured in vitro. The J gene is TRBJ1-3, the V gene TRBV5-1, with D perhaps matching TRBD1 (6 bases). This TCR came from a human donor in good health. The CDR3 region is CASSLAGGSFGNTIYF. CDR3 DNA sequence: TGCGCCAGCAGCTTGGCCGGGGGCTCATTTGGAAACACCATATATTTT. Filled out from reference TRBV5-1 and TRBJ1-3, the complete variable domain reads KAGVTQTPRYLIKTRGQQVTLSCSPISGHRSVSWYQQTPGQGLQFLFEYFSETQRNKGNFPGRFSGRQFSNSRSEMNVSTLELGDSALYLCASSLAGGSFGNTIYFGEGSWLTVV.